What follows is one T cell receptor (beta chain) and its context. The junction and the germline gene differ at one end; a read error may be behind it. The data are from a study of blood T cell repertoires in COVID-19. The length of the CDR3 is 11 residues. Germline CDR1 is DFQATT and CDR2 is SNEGSKA (reference sequence). In the original analysis: Amplification from reference gene primers served as the basis for estimated nucleated cell counts. Data came from immunoSEQ multiplex PCR; TCRdb stores just in-frame clones and leaves some out. For V, J and clone size, that table is used; D and trimming come from the DNA. The sample yields 70,000 or so clones, roughly 71% seen once.

The chain combines TRBV20-1 with TRBJ2-7, with a weak D call TRBD1 (8 bases). This receptor was identified in a man aged 60-69 years with COVID-19, enrolled during active disease. Sequencing was done on a sample of peripheral blood. CDR3 in DNA: TGCAGTGCCCACCAAGCGGGACAGGTTTTATTC. Protein sequence: CSAHQAGQVLF.